Following are 14 T cell receptor beta chains from one sample sequenced in a study of blood T cell repertoires in COVID-19. Method: immunoSEQ multiplex PCR; TCRdb's copy keeps in-frame clones and lacks some. In the table there are about 49,000 clones, just over 90% of which are singletons. The sequencing sample was made of peripheral blood. Receptor source: a man aged 60 to 75 with COVID-19, enrolled during active disease.

This rearrangement joins TRBV19 to TRBJ2-5; D is possibly TRBD1 (5 bases). From germline, CDR1 is LNHDA and CDR2 SQIVND (reference sequence). The CDR3 is 13 residues long. V lost 5 bases and J 4 bases, leaving 11 bases between the germline ends. The CDR3 DNA follows: TGTGCCAGTAGTTCATCAGGGCGAGAGACCCAGTACTTC. Translated: CASSSSGRETQYF.

The rearrangement joins TRBV19 to TRBJ2-1; D is ambiguous. Germline V gives CDR1 LNHDA, CDR2 SQIVND (reference sequence). This CDR3 spans 12 amino acids. V dropped 5 bases and J dropped 4 bases, with 6 bases sitting between them. This chain's CDR3 is CASSGGYNEQFF. CDR3 bases: TGTGCCAGTAGTGGCGGATACAATGAGCAGTTCTTC.

The chain joins TRBV7-2 to TRBJ1-4; D remains unclear. The CDR3 totals 13 residues. Germline values: CDR1 SGHTA, CDR2 FQGNSA. V lost 2 bases, J lost 5 bases, and 6 bases lay in between. The CDR3, as DNA: TGTGCCAGCAGCTTAATCTTCAATGAAAAACTGTTTTTT. Its translation: CASSLIFNEKLFF.

This chain uses TRBV18 with TRBJ2-7, with 9 bases lining up with TRBD1. The junction had 5 bases not matched to a gene; V was cut back by 2 bases and J by 6 bases. The CDR3 loop spans 14 amino acids. Germline V CDR1 and CDR2: KGHSH, LQKENI. The CDR3 DNA reads TGTGCCAGCTCACCAGGGACAGGGAGCCTCGAGCAGTACTTC. Amino acids: CASSPGTGSLEQYF.

Comment on this clone: At one boundary the junction diverges from the germline segment, which might be a read error. V gene TRBV19 combines with J gene TRBJ1-4, with 7 bases fitting TRBD1. Germline lookup yields CDR1 LNHDA and CDR2 SQIVND (reference sequence). This CDR3 has 14 residues. CDR3 region: CASSMGTAVSIVWF. CDR3 sequence (DNA): TGTGCCAGTAGTATGGGGACAGCGGTTTCCATAGTCTGGTTT.

The gene calls are TRBV30 and TRBJ1-2, with no clear D. Trimming stripped 0 bases from V and 8 bases from J, with 13 bases between. This CDR3 region has 13 residues. Germline V CDR1 and CDR2: GTSNPN, SVGIG (reference sequence). Here the CDR3 reads CAWSVPGRRGYTF. In DNA form, the CDR3 reads TGTGCCTGGAGTGTACCGGGGAGGAGGGGCTACACCTTC.

The gene calls are TRBV5-1 and TRBJ2-1; D call uncertain. The CDR3 consists of 13 residues. The V gene's germline CDR1 is SGHRS and CDR2 YFSETQ. Trimming took off 0 bases at V and 4 bases at J, with 5 bases between the two ends. The CDR3 loop is CASSLALYNEQFF. In DNA, the CDR3 is TGCGCCAGCAGCTTGGCCCTGTACAATGAGCAGTTCTTC.

The chain employs TRBV19 and TRBJ1-5; the match to TRBD1 covers 8 bases. V lost 5 bases and J lost 2; bases outside the gene matches: 5. Germline V lookup: CDR1 LNHDA, CDR2 SQIVND (reference sequence). CDR3 size: 15 residues. CDR3 protein: CASSPQGGGNQPQHF. The CDR3 nucleotides read TGTGCCAGTAGTCCACAGGGGGGGGGCAATCAGCCCCAGCATTTT.

The table lists this clone with a count of one. This rearrangement joins TRBV5-8 to TRBJ2-1, with D possibly being TRBD2 (7 bases). This CDR3 has 14 residues. Trimming stripped 9 bases from V and 6 bases from J, with 19 bases between. From germline, CDR1 is SGHTS and CDR2 YDEGEE. The CDR3 protein is CATSRQGRVNEQFF. CDR3 DNA: TGTGCCACCAGTCGGCAGGGGAGGGTCAATGAGCAGTTCTTC.

This chain joins TRBV20-1 and TRBJ1-2; D gene uncertain. The CDR3 runs to 11 residues. Germline CDR1 reads DFQATT; CDR2 reads SNEGSKA (reference sequence). With 1 base removed from V and 8 bases from J, the gap between germline ends came to 8 bases. CDR3: CSARVQAGYTF. CDR3 bases: TGCAGTGCTAGAGTGCAAGCCGGCTACACCTTC.

The chain uses TRBV12-3 or TRBV12-4 and TRBJ2-5, with TRBD1 matching 9 bases. The CDR3 is made up of 13 amino acids. Unmatched junction bases numbered 9, after V lost 6 bases and J lost 10 bases. The CDR3, as DNA: TGTGCCAGCAGCCGAGACAGGGGGGTAGGCCAGTACTTC. It codes for CASSRDRGVGQYF.

The chain couples TRBV5-6 to TRBJ1-2; maybe TRBD1 (5 bases). Per germline, CDR1 SGHDT and CDR2 YYEEEE. Trimming pared 3 bases from V and 4 bases from J, leaving 22 bases between. The length of the CDR3 is 17 residues. The CDR3 DNA reads as TGTGCCAGCAGCTATACCCCCGACAGCTTTCAAACCTATGGCTACACCTTC. Amino acid sequence: CASSYTPDSFQTYGYTF.

This clone was counted between two and nine times. This rearrangement joins TRBV27 to TRBJ1-5, with 10 bases fitting TRBD1. The CDR3 consists of 15 residues. Germline V gene lookup returns CDR1 MNHEY and CDR2 SMNVEV (reference sequence). V dropped 10 bases and J dropped 0; count of bases not matched to a gene: 6. The CDR3 DNA reads as TGTGCCACTCGGGACAGGGGCGGTAGCAATCAGCCCCAGCATTTT. Its protein is CATRDRGGSNQPQHF.

The rearrangement uses TRBV9 and TRBJ2-3; no clear D. The CDR3 spans 15 residues. Trimming took 7 bases from V and 3 from J, leaving 18 bases between them. The V gene's germline CDR1 is SGDLS and CDR2 YYNGEE. CDR3 bases: TGTGCCAGCGGTCGTTTAGACTCCCCGACAGATACGCAGTATTTT. It codes for CASGRLDSPTDTQYF.